This T cell receptor beta chain originates from a study of blood T cell repertoires in COVID-19. Background on the study: Donors in the United States, Italy and Spain gave samples during acute or convalescent COVID-19. Sources were T cells, B-cell-depleted T cells, or PBMCs; the material itself was cDNA or gDNA.

This clone occurred a few times. The CDR3 contains 15 residues. The germline V and J ends were trimmed by 1 base and 1 base, with 10 bases remaining between them. Germline CDR1 SGHTA, CDR2 FQGNSA. Authors' processing steps: Nucleated cell number was recorded as an estimate derived from reference gene primer amplification. Method: immunoSEQ multiplex PCR; TCRdb's copy keeps in-frame clones and lacks some. V, J and clone size were drawn from that table, and D and trimming were deduced from the DNA. The sample lists around 200,000 clones, around 83% occurring once. Input material: peripheral blood. This receptor was identified in a woman of 80 years or more with acute or convalescent COVID-19. The chain employs TRBV7-2 and TRBJ1-1, with D possibly being TRBD1 (5 bases). The CDR3 sequence: CASSLVGGENTEAFF. CDR3 sequence (DNA): TGTGCCAGCAGCTTAGTCGGGGGGGAGAACACTGAAGCTTTCTTT.